This T cell receptor (beta chain) is from a study of response to subunit inactivated influenza vaccine. TCRdb reprocessed the RT-PCR reads via MiXCR and lists one record per CDR3 protein. The table shows around 200,000 distinct CDR3 sequences, with around 9.2% occurring only once. The CDR3 is 15 residues long. V shed 5 bases, J shed 4 bases, and the junction held 7 bases outside the gene matches. Germline assignment: CDR1 SGHTA and CDR2 FQGNSA. Regarding the study as a whole: Few new T cells, the authors suggested, are recruited by each seasonal influenza vaccination.

In regard to this clonotype: Its antigen is undetermined.

The chain joins TRBV7-2 to TRBJ2-3, with TRBD1 matching 9 bases. This receptor was identified in a man between 45 and 60 years old who received an inactivated influenza vaccine. Source: non-naive T cells sorted from PBMCs, taken on the day of vaccination. The chain's CDR3 is CASSPRGTGPDTQYF. CDR3 coding DNA: TGTGCCAGCAGCCCACGCGGGACAGGGCCAGATACGCAGTATTTT.